Here is one TCR beta chain with its context. What it binds is unknown. Per the germline V gene, CDR1 is SGHRS and CDR2 is YFSETQ. The CDR3 runs to 17 residues. Unmatched junction bases numbered 10, after V lost 0 bases and J lost 4 bases. The entry originates in a study of T cells in Graves' hyperthyroidism and ophthalmopathy. Study-wide findings and caveats: Most clonotypes expanded in thyroid above 0.001 were likewise present in blood. Ophthalmopathy prediction by the model preceded onset by a median roughly 6.3 months.

Reasons for excluding patients were uncontrolled infection, other autoimmune disease, pregnancy or lactation. TCR beta CDR3 region amplification was performed from RNA transcripts. RT-PCR in the first round (using the HTBI primer set) targeted the TCR CDR3. Via MiXCR, TCRdb re-called the multiplex PCR reads, giving one row per CDR3 protein. The table lists a few hundred thousand distinct CDR3 sequences, more than 15% of them singletons. Source material: blood. This receptor was obtained from a young woman with Graves' hyperthyroidism. This chain joins TRBV5-1 and TRBJ1-1, with TRBD1 matching over 9 bases. CDR3 in amino acids: CASSLVYRGPTGTEAFF. CDR3 sequence (DNA): TGCGCCAGCAGCTTGGTTTACAGGGGGCCGACGGGCACTGAAGCTTTCTTT.